This entry lists 20 T cell receptor beta chains sequenced from one sample in a study of shared clonotypes between healthy human individuals. Clones were read by immunoSEQ multiplex PCR, and TCRdb kept only the in-frame ones, dropping some. The sample comprises more than 2 million clones, 90% to 95% of which are singletons, and roughly 0.13% rests with the top ten. Sequenced: naive CD4+ T cells sorted from blood. Regarding subset: CD45RA+ positively selected. The receptors were sampled from a young man in good health.

The rearrangement links TRBV5-6 to TRBJ2-7; 7 bases map to TRBD2. This CDR3 is 15 amino acids long. Germline V gene data show CDR1 as SGHDT and CDR2 as YYEEEE. With 0 bases clipped from V and 4 bases from J, the junction kept 7 bases outside the gene matches. The CDR3, as DNA: TGTGCCAGCAGCTTGGTCGGGGCGGGAGCTTACGAGCAGTACTTC. Residues: CASSLVGAGAYEQYF.

The V call is TRBV30, the J call TRBJ2-2; 10 bases agree with TRBD1. V was clipped by 4 bases and J by 4 bases; unmatched bases: 3. Germline-derived CDR1 and CDR2 are GTSNPN and SVGIG (reference sequence). The CDR3 consists of 14 residues. This chain's CDR3 is CAWNRDRGTGELFF. CDR3 nucleotide sequence: TGTGCCTGGAACCGGGACAGGGGCACCGGGGAGCTGTTTTTT.

This clone occurred once. V and J are TRBV5-6 and TRBJ1-5, with D hard to call. Trimming cost V 1 base and J 5 bases, with 10 bases left between them. This CDR3 spans 14 amino acids. Looked up from germline, CDR1 is SGHDT and CDR2 is YYEEEE. The CDR3 loop reads CASSLNRADQPQHF. In nucleotides, the CDR3 is TGTGCCAGCAGCTTGAATAGGGCAGATCAGCCCCAGCATTTT.

The CDR3: CASSVYRGWDSPLHF. The CDR3 region has the DNA TGTGCCAGCAGCGTTTACAGGGGATGGGATTCACCCCTCCACTTT. This rearrangement joins TRBV11-3 to TRBJ1-6, with TRBD1 matching over 7 bases. Germline CDR1 is SGHNT and CDR2 is YENEEA. Trimming at V came to 5 bases and at J to 8 bases, leaving 9 bases not matched to a gene. The length of the CDR3 is 15 residues.

As for this clone: The same CDR3 can be traced to other DNA sequences in this sample. The CDR3 DNA is TGTGCCAGCAGCCCCCGGACAGGGGTCGAAAAACTGTTTTTT. Translating gives CASSPRTGVEKLFF. This chain uses TRBV9 with TRBJ1-4, with 9 bases fitting TRBD1. Unmatched junction bases numbered 6, after V lost 4 bases and J lost 8 bases. The CDR3 contains 14 residues. Germline values: CDR1 SGDLS, CDR2 YYNGEE.

The rearrangement links TRBV9 to TRBJ2-7; TRBD2 agrees at 7 bases. The CDR3 is 16 residues long. Germline-derived CDR1 and CDR2 are SGDLS and YYNGEE. Trimming at V came to 6 bases and at J to 6 bases, leaving 18 bases not matched to a gene. CDR3 DNA: TGTGCCAGCATCTCGACCATGAGGGAGGGCCAATTCGAGCAGTACTTC. The encoded protein is CASISTMREGQFEQYF.

V and J are TRBV6-5 and TRBJ2-7; no clear D gene. The germline V and J ends were trimmed by 2 bases and 6 bases, with 11 bases remaining between them. The CDR3 extends over 13 amino acids. CDR1 MNHEY and CDR2 SVGAGI come from the germline V gene. CDR3 coding DNA: TGTGCCAGCAGTTACCGACGAGGCGGCGAGCAGTACTTC. Translating gives CASSYRRGGEQYF.

The V gene is TRBV4-1, the J gene TRBJ2-7; tentatively, D is TRBD1 (5 bases). From germline, CDR1 is MGHRA and CDR2 YSYEKL. The CDR3 has 15 residues. V lost 5 bases and J 0 bases, leaving 14 bases between the germline ends. CDR3 in DNA: TGCGCCAGCAGCAAATCGCAGGGATCCTCCTACGAGCAGTACTTC. Amino acids: CASSKSQGSSYEQYF.

V and J are TRBV2 and TRBJ1-4, with 10 bases lining up with TRBD1. The CDR3 length is 14 residues. The V segment lost 6 bases and the J segment 7 bases; nucleotides outside the gene matches: 5. Germline V CDR1 and CDR2: SNHLY, FYNNEI. The CDR3 loop is CASRYWTGGEKLFF. CDR3 DNA: TGTGCCAGCAGGTATTGGACAGGGGGTGAAAAACTGTTTTTT.

The chain links TRBV6-6 to TRBJ2-7, with D perhaps matching TRBD1 (5 bases). V was clipped by 8 bases and J by 0 bases, with 8 bases between them. The CDR3 spans 12 residues. CDR1 MNHNY and CDR2 SVGAGI come from the germline V gene (reference sequence). The CDR3 loop is CASGASSYEQYF. Written as DNA, the CDR3 is TGTGCCAGCGGGGCCAGCTCCTACGAGCAGTACTTC.

The chain uses TRBV7-2 and TRBJ1-2, with D possibly matching TRBD1 (6 bases). The CDR3 extends over 17 amino acids. The germline CDR1 and CDR2 sequences are SGHTA and FQGNSA. V shed 1 base and J shed 1 base, with 16 bases lying between them. The CDR3 nucleotides are TGTGCCAGCAGCTTAGTAGGGGGAACACAGGTTAACTATGGCTACACCTTC. It yields the protein CASSLVGGTQVNYGYTF.

A few counts support this clone. The CDR3 DNA sequence: TGTGCCAGCTCACCACCGGGACAGGGGACACCCCTCCACTTT. Translating gives CASSPPGQGTPLHF. V and J are TRBV18 and TRBJ1-6; 10 bases line up with TRBD1. The CDR3 totals 14 residues. The germline CDR1 and CDR2 sequences are KGHSH and LQKENI. With V trimmed by 0 bases and J by 11 bases, 1 base remained unmatched.

The sample holds one count of this clone. This chain joins TRBV6-6 and TRBJ1-1; TRBD1 is a possible D gene (5 bases). Trimming cost V 4 bases and J 4 bases, with 7 bases left between them. The germline V gene encodes CDR1 MNHNY and CDR2 SVGAGI (reference sequence). The CDR3 contains 12 residues. The CDR3: CASSLGRTEAFF. The DNA of the CDR3 is TGTGCCAGCAGTTTGGGGCGCACTGAAGCTTTCTTT.

The V and J genes are TRBV11-2 and TRBJ2-5; 13 nucleotides match TRBD2. The V segment lost 3 bases and the J segment 5 bases; nucleotides outside the gene matches: 6. Germline assignment: CDR1 SGHAT and CDR2 FQNNGV. The CDR3 runs 16 residues. CDR3 sequence reads: CASSFRTSGGWETQYF. CDR3 DNA sequence: TGTGCCAGCAGCTTTCGGACTAGCGGGGGTTGGGAGACCCAGTACTTC. Variable domain in full (rest from reference TRBV11-2 and TRBJ2-5): EAGVAQSPRYKIIEKRQSVAFWCNPISGHATLYWYQQILGQGPKLLIQFQNNGVVDDSQLPKDRFSAERLKGVDSTLKIQPAKLEDSAVYLCASSFRTSGGWETQYFGPGTRLLVL.

The V and J genes are TRBV30 and TRBJ2-5; 10 nucleotides line up with TRBD1. TRBJ2-7 matches the DNA end more closely, so the J call is doubtful. The CDR3 spans 14 residues. The germline gives CDR1 GTSNPN, CDR2 SVGIG (reference sequence). The CDR3 is CAWDPGQGIYEQYF. DNA for the CDR3: TGTGCCTGGGATCCGGGACAGGGGATTTACGAGCAGTACTTC.

This clone has only one observation. This chain connects TRBV5-6 to TRBJ1-6, with D possibly TRBD1 on 6 matching bases. Germline CDR1 is SGHDT and CDR2 is YYEEEE. Trimming cost V 0 bases and J 3 bases, with 16 bases left between them. CDR3 length: 18 amino acids. The CDR3 region has the DNA TGTGCCAGCAGCTTGGAAAAGAAGGGGGGCAACTATAATTCACCCCTCCACTTT. This encodes CASSLEKKGGNYNSPLHF. The whole variable domain, remainder taken from reference TRBV5-6 and TRBJ1-6, is DAGVTQSPTHLIKTRGQQVTLRCSPKSGHDTVSWYQQALGQGPQFIFQYYEEEERQRGNFPDRFSGHQFPNYSSELNVNALLLGDSALYLCASSLEKKGGNYNSPLHFGNGTRLTVT.

The rearrangement joins TRBV7-2 to TRBJ1-6; D might be TRBD1 (5 bases). Trimming removed 3 bases from V and 6 bases from J, with 15 bases in between. The V gene's germline CDR1 is SGHTA and CDR2 FQGNSA. This CDR3 is built from 16 residues. Here the CDR3 DNA reads TGTGCCAGCAGCTTCGTCTCACAGGCGTCTAATTCACCCCTCCACTTT. Its translation is CASSFVSQASNSPLHF.

The V gene is TRBV6-6, the J gene TRBJ2-7, with D unresolved. Trimming pared 6 bases from V and 3 bases from J, leaving 15 bases between. Germline-derived CDR1 and CDR2 are MNHNY and SVGAGI (reference sequence). The CDR3 has 14 residues. The CDR3: CASSPRVWGYEQYF. The CDR3 coding sequence is TGTGCCAGCAGCCCTAGGGTTTGGGGCTACGAGCAGTACTTC.

This chain connects TRBV21-1 to TRBJ1-2; the table assigns TRBD1, which was not confirmed against the DNA. TRBV21-1 corresponds to a pseudogene. This CDR3 comprises 15 residues. The CDR3 region is CASSKGACCPYGYTF. The CDR3 DNA reads as TGTGCCAGCAGCAAAGGGGCGTGTTGTCCCTATGGCTACACCTTC.

The chain has TRBV6-5 and TRBJ2-7; 7 nucleotides align to TRBD1. The length of the CDR3 is 12 residues. Germline loops: CDR1 MNHEY, CDR2 SVGAGI. Germline trimming cut 5 bases from V and 2 bases from J; bases unmatched to any gene: 0. The CDR3 protein is CASSGTAYEQYF. The CDR3, as DNA: TGTGCCAGCAGTGGGACAGCCTACGAGCAGTACTTC.